Each of the 27 T cell receptor beta chains below was sequenced from the same sample in a study of blood T cell repertoires in COVID-19. TCRdb's table, derived via immunoSEQ multiplex PCR, lists solely in-frame clones and lacks some. The data hold over 350,000 clones, with more than 75% observed a single time. The specimen was PBMCs or T cells enriched from blood (not recorded which). Receptors were obtained from a woman in her thirties with acute COVID-19.

The sample holds one count of this clone. The chain couples TRBV11-2 to TRBJ1-5; D gene unclear. This CDR3 is 14 amino acids long. Germline CDR1 and CDR2: SGHAT and FQNNGV. Trimming left V 2 bases short and J 6 bases short, with 11 bases between. DNA of the CDR3: TGTGCCAGCAGCTTATCGGGTACGGGTCAGCCCCAGCATTTT. Translation gives CASSLSGTGQPQHF.

This clone was found once. The chain has TRBV6-5 and TRBJ2-7; 10 bases fit TRBD1. The germline CDR1 and CDR2 sequences are MNHEY and SVGAGI. The J segment lost 2 bases and the V segment lost 6 bases, leaving 7 bases of the junction unmatched. This CDR3 region has 15 residues. The CDR3 sequence: CASSDDRGRPYEQYF. The CDR3 DNA reads TGTGCCAGCAGCGATGACAGGGGGCGTCCCTACGAGCAGTACTTC.

The genes are TRBV2 and TRBJ1-5; D uncertain. The CDR3 totals 14 residues. Trimming shortened V by 3 bases and J by 3 bases, and 9 bases separated the two germline ends. Germline loops: CDR1 SNHLY, CDR2 FYNNEI. The CDR3 nucleotides read TGTGCCAGCAGTGACAGTCGCACCAATCAGCCCCAGCATTTT. Encoded protein: CASSDSRTNQPQHF.

The V and J genes are TRBV4-3 and TRBJ2-1, with D perhaps matching TRBD2 (5 bases). The CDR3 consists of 13 residues. Trimming stripped 0 bases from V and 9 bases from J, with 9 bases between. Germline V lookup: CDR1 LGHNA, CDR2 YSLEER. CDR3 sequence: CASSQDSDGEQFF. Here the CDR3 DNA reads TGCGCCAGCAGCCAAGATAGCGACGGTGAGCAGTTCTTC.

This rearrangement joins TRBV9 to TRBJ1-2, with 11 bases identical to TRBD1. V was clipped by 4 bases and J by 2 bases; unmatched bases: 10. Germline V gene data show CDR1 as SGDLS and CDR2 as YYNGEE. The length of the CDR3 is 17 residues. This chain's CDR3 is CASSHRTGGSANYGYTF. DNA for the CDR3: TGTGCCAGCAGCCACAGGACAGGGGGCTCAGCAAACTATGGCTACACCTTC.

The chain carries TRBV12-3 or TRBV12-4 and TRBJ1-1; unclear D gene. The CDR3 spans 11 residues. Between the trimmed V and J ends, which lost 6 bases and 11 bases, there was a span of 13 bases. The CDR3 protein is CASSKAIEAFF. CDR3 DNA: TGTGCCAGCAGCAAAGCCATTGAGGCTTTCTTT.

This chain uses TRBV7-9 with TRBJ1-1, with 8 positions matching TRBD1. The J segment lost 4 bases and the V segment lost 4 bases, leaving 2 bases of the junction unmatched. The CDR3 is 13 residues long. Germline CDR1 is SEHNR and CDR2 is FQNEAQ (reference sequence). CDR3 region: CASSSGGTTEAFF. The DNA for the CDR3 is TGTGCCAGCAGCTCAGGGGGCACCACTGAAGCTTTCTTT. The variable domain in full, with the rest retrieved from reference TRBV7-9 and TRBJ1-1, is DTGVSQNPRHKITKRGQNVTFRCDPISEHNRLYWYRQTLGQGPEFLTYFQNEAQLEKSRLLSDRFSAERPKGSFSTLEIQRTEQGDSAMYLCASSSGGTTEAFFGQGTRLTVV.

The CDR3 spells CASSQRDGGNTEAFF. Here the CDR3 DNA reads TGTGCCAGCAGTCAGCGAGACGGAGGGAACACTGAAGCTTTCTTT. The V and J genes are TRBV6-4 and TRBJ1-1, with no clear D. Trimming stripped 5 bases from V and 1 base from J, with 14 bases between. CDR3 length equals 15 residues. Germline-derived CDR1 and CDR2 are MRHNA and SNTAGT.

The J gene is TRBJ2-1, the V gene TRBV7-6; 12 bases are shared with TRBD2. Per the germline V gene, CDR1 is SGHVS and CDR2 is FNYEAQ. CDR3 length: 18 residues. The junction had 8 bases not matched to a gene; V was cut back by 1 base and J by 4 bases. The CDR3, as DNA: TGTGCCAGCAGCTTAGAAGCATCTAGCGGGGGGGGTTACAATGAGCAGTTCTTC. It translates to CASSLEASSGGGYNEQFF.

The V gene is TRBV19, the J gene TRBJ1-6, with TRBD1 matching 9 bases. After removal of 4 bases from V and 0 bases from J, the junction contained 4 bases not matched to a gene. Germline CDR1 LNHDA, CDR2 SQIVND (reference sequence). This CDR3 has 17 amino acids. The CDR3 bases are TGTGCCAGTAGTAGGGGACAGGGTAGCTCCTATAATTCACCCCTCCACTTT. Translated, it gives CASSRGQGSSYNSPLHF.

This clone appeared once. The chain has TRBV5-1 and TRBJ1-3, with TRBD1 matching over 11 bases. CDR1 is SGHRS, CDR2 YFSETQ, per germline. V lost 4 bases to trimming and J lost 4 bases; unmatched junction nucleotides: 7. The CDR3 sequence is 16 residues long. The DNA for the CDR3 is TGCGCCAGCAGCCCTGGGACAGGGGGTCTCGGAAACACCATATATTTT. The encoded protein is CASSPGTGGLGNTIYF.

This chain links TRBV30 with TRBJ2-7, with 8 nucleotides matching TRBD1. This CDR3 is built from 14 residues. Per germline, CDR1 GTSNPN and CDR2 SVGIG (reference sequence). V was clipped by 0 bases and J by 3 bases; unmatched bases: 4. The CDR3 nucleotides read TGTGCCTGGAGTGTGGCAGGGGGCAACTACGAGCAGTACTTC. It yields the protein CAWSVAGGNYEQYF.

V is TRBV19 and J is TRBJ1-1; 7 bases fit TRBD1. This CDR3 has 17 residues. Unmatched junction bases numbered 20, after V lost 9 bases and J lost 4 bases. Looked up from germline, CDR1 is LNHDA and CDR2 is SQIVND (reference sequence). The CDR3 DNA is TGTGCCAGCCAGCCGGACAGGCAGAGGTTTGCTGTCACTGAAGCTTTCTTT. It encodes CASQPDRQRFAVTEAFF.

The gene calls are TRBV3-1 (or the pseudogene TRBV3-2) and TRBJ2-7; the D gene is possibly TRBD2 (5 bases). Germline values: CDR1 LGHDT, CDR2 YNNKEL (reference sequence). V was pared by 2 bases and J by 6 bases, with 11 bases between. The CDR3 length is 13 residues. This chain's CDR3 is CASSQPPRGEQYF. Here the CDR3 DNA reads TGTGCCAGCAGCCAACCCCCCCGGGGCGAGCAGTACTTC.

The rearrangement links TRBV28 to TRBJ1-6; D is undetermined. V lost 3 bases, J lost 0 bases, and 6 bases lay in between. The CDR3 totals 15 residues. Germline V gives CDR1 MDHEN, CDR2 SYDVKM. Written as DNA, the CDR3 is TGTGCCAGCAGTTTTTCGAGCTCCTATAATTCACCCCTCCACTTT. Translation gives CASSFSSSYNSPLHF.

The chain joins TRBV15 to TRBJ2-3; 8 nucleotides match TRBD2. Trimming at V came to 6 bases and at J to 6 bases, leaving 11 bases not matched to a gene. The V gene's germline CDR1 is LNHNV and CDR2 YYDKDF (reference sequence). The CDR3 extends over 15 amino acids. The CDR3 protein is CATRRPGLVSDTQYF. The CDR3 DNA reads TGTGCCACCAGAAGGCCGGGACTAGTGTCTGATACGCAGTATTTT.

For the CDR3, the DNA is TGTGCCAGCAGTTACTCGGCGCTAGCGGGGGGGCCGAGGACAGATACGCAGTATTTT. Amino acid sequence: CASSYSALAGGPRTDTQYF. The rearrangement uses TRBV6-2 or TRBV6-3 and TRBJ2-3; TRBD2 matches at 12 bases. The length of the CDR3 is 19 residues. Germline lookup yields CDR1 MNHEY and CDR2 SVGEGT. The junction had 10 bases not matched to a gene; V was cut back by 0 bases and J by 3 bases.

The rearrangement uses TRBV4-1 and TRBJ1-2, with 9 positions matching TRBD1. Germline trimming cut 4 bases from V and 4 bases from J; bases unmatched to any gene: 4. Germline-derived CDR1 and CDR2 are MGHRA and YSYEKL. This CDR3 is 14 amino acids long. The CDR3 region has the DNA TGCGCCAGCAGCCCCCCGGGACAGGGCTATGGCTACACCTTC. Its translation: CASSPPGQGYGYTF.

The gene calls are TRBV27 and TRBJ1-2, with 10 bases identical to TRBD1. Unmatched junction bases numbered 11, after V lost 4 bases and J lost 3 bases. This CDR3 comprises 17 residues. Germline loops: CDR1 MNHEY, CDR2 SMNVEV (reference sequence). CDR3 bases: TGTGCCAGCAGTTCCGTAGGGACAGGGGTGGTTCACTATGGCTACACCTTC. Its protein product is CASSSVGTGVVHYGYTF.

The V call is TRBV18, the J call TRBJ2-5, with TRBD1 matching over 9 bases. The germline V gene has CDR1 KGHSH and CDR2 LQKENI. The CDR3 extends over 15 amino acids. V lost 1 base and J lost 5; bases outside the gene matches: 5. As DNA, the CDR3 is TGTGCCAGCTCACCACAACAGGGGGCATGGGAGACCCAGTACTTC. Translated: CASSPQQGAWETQYF.

The chain links TRBV5-1 to TRBJ1-2, with 7 bases identical to TRBD1. The V gene end was trimmed by 4 bases and the J gene end by 11 bases; junction bases not matched to a gene: 20. Germline V gene lookup returns CDR1 SGHRS and CDR2 YFSETQ. This CDR3 is built from 16 residues. For the CDR3, the DNA is TGCGCCAGCAGCGGGGTTACAGGGGACGGGCCCGTGAGGTACACCTTC. Protein sequence: CASSGVTGDGPVRYTF.

The J gene is TRBJ2-2, the V gene TRBV30, with TRBD2 as a possible D gene (6 bases). V lost 4 bases and J 7 bases, leaving 13 bases between the germline ends. Germline V CDR1 and CDR2: GTSNPN, SVGIG (reference sequence). The CDR3 runs to 13 residues. The CDR3 coding sequence is TGTGCCTGGAACGTAGGGAGGAACGGGGAGCTGTTTTTT. Amino acid sequence: CAWNVGRNGELFF.

This sequence joins TRBV14 and TRBJ1-6; no clear D. The V end lost 3 bases, the J end lost 10 bases, and 10 bases lay between the germline ends. The V gene's germline CDR1 is SGHDN and CDR2 FVKESK. The CDR3 runs to 13 residues. Here the CDR3 reads CASSHGSWSPLHF. The CDR3 DNA reads as TGTGCCAGCAGCCACGGTTCTTGGTCACCCCTCCACTTT.

This clone was detected only once. This chain uses TRBV15 with TRBJ1-2; 7 bases are a match to TRBD1. Germline CDR1 LNHNV, CDR2 YYDKDF (reference sequence). This CDR3 is built from 14 residues. Unmatched junction bases numbered 3, after V lost 1 base and J lost 4 bases. CDR3 sequence reads: CATSRAQGFYGYTF. The CDR3 coding sequence is TGTGCCACCAGCAGAGCACAGGGGTTCTATGGCTACACCTTC.

The chain joins TRBV3-1 (or the pseudogene TRBV3-2) to TRBJ2-3; possible D gene TRBD2, 6 bases. The germline V and J ends were trimmed by 5 bases and 0 bases, with 12 bases remaining between them. Germline values: CDR1 LGHDT, CDR2 YNNKEL (reference sequence). This CDR3 is 15 amino acids long. The CDR3 sequence is CASSFPGLSTDTQYF. The CDR3 nucleotides are TGTGCCAGCAGCTTCCCGGGACTTAGCACAGATACGCAGTATTTT.

This clone was recorded once. V and J are TRBV7-9 and TRBJ1-1, with a possible D match to TRBD1 (5 bases). The germline CDR1 and CDR2 sequences are SEHNR and FQNEAQ (reference sequence). This CDR3 has 14 residues. V was cut by 1 base and J by 0 bases, with 6 bases left in between. As DNA, the CDR3 is TGTGCCAGCAGCTTAGTAGGGGTGAACACTGAAGCTTTCTTT. It encodes CASSLVGVNTEAFF.

In DNA form, the CDR3 reads TGCGCCAGCAGCCAAGGGAGGGCGACGGGTGATGGCTACACCTTC. It encodes CASSQGRATGDGYTF. V is TRBV4-1 and J is TRBJ1-2, with D hard to call. The CDR3 runs to 15 residues. V was clipped by 1 base and J by 6 bases, with 15 bases between them. CDR1 and CDR2 (germline): MGHRA, YSYEKL.